A single TCR beta chain is shown here with its context. As yet, its antigen is unknown. Sequencing used immunoSEQ multiplex PCR; TCRdb keeps in-frame clones, though not all of them. The data show 4,500 to 6,500 clones, 30% to 40% seen once. TCRbeta sequences of proliferating CFSE-low MLR cells were labeled alloreactive. This sample was included in a study of T cell clones after liver transplantation. The germline gives CDR1 LGHNA, CDR2 YSLEER. The junction had 6 bases not matched to a gene; V was cut back by 1 base and J by 2 bases. The CDR3 has 16 residues. The sequence came from a human patient who received a liver transplant. Some T cells may be transferred from the graft donor. J is TRBJ1-2 and V is TRBV4-3, with 8 bases that match TRBD1. Sequencing used CD4+ T cells from cultured PBMCs. The CDR3 DNA reads TGCGCCAGCAGCCAAGCTCCCGGACAGGGAAACTATGGCTACACCTTC. This gives the protein CASSQAPGQGNYGYTF.